This T cell receptor beta chain is from a study of cytomegalovirus exposure and HLA in healthy donors. Background on the study: In an earlier analysis, around 120 million unique TCR beta sequences were found from some 200 million T cells. Study observations and caveats: TCR beta chain V- and J-gene trimming was linked, in a later analysis, to a missense variant in DCLRE1C. The study dropped some indistinguishable V segments, TRBV6-2 and TRBV6-3 among them.

In the case of this clone: Its antigen is not identified.

The study ran its PCR with 60 Vbeta and 13 Jbeta primers. Using immunoSEQ multiplex PCR, the repertoire was profiled, and TCRdb retains in-frame clones only, with some absent. Among 75,000 to 90,000 clones, around 80% were seen once, and the ten largest hold roughly an eighth. J lost 0 bases, V lost 2 bases, and 5 bases had no gene match. The CDR3 sequence is 16 residues long. Germline V CDR1 and CDR2: MNHEY, SVGAGI. Specimen: PBMCs. V is TRBV6-5 and J is TRBJ2-3; 7 nucleotides match TRBD2. This sequence was found in a human donor in good health. The CDR3 protein is CASSYTAGWSTDTQYF. As DNA, the CDR3 is TGTGCCAGCAGTTACACAGCGGGGTGGAGCACAGATACGCAGTATTTT.